The 6 T cell receptor beta chains below all came from one sample that was sequenced in a study of neurological immune-mediated disorders. Using its own MiXCR run on the 5' RACE reads, TCRdb lists one record per CDR3 protein. This table holds about 60,000 distinct CDR3 sequences, approximately 3.1% found once. Sequenced sample: PBMCs. Receptor source: a woman aged 55 to 70 with multiple sclerosis.

The sample holds a few counts of this clonotype. The CDR3 region is CASRGGTVANQPQHF. Here the CDR3 DNA reads TGTGCCAGCAGGGGGGGGACAGTGGCCAATCAGCCCCAGCATTTT. V gene TRBV2 combines with J gene TRBJ1-5, with TRBD1 matching over 7 bases. The trim removed 6 bases at V and 3 bases at J, leaving 8 bases unmatched. The CDR3 runs 15 residues. Germline assignment: CDR1 SNHLY and CDR2 FYNNEI.

The sample holds many counts of this clonotype. V is TRBV7-2 and J is TRBJ1-1; D ambiguous. The CDR3 totals 15 residues. V gave up 4 bases and J gave up 1 base, with 13 bases separating them. Germline lookup yields CDR1 SGHTA and CDR2 FQGNSA. The CDR3 DNA is TGTGCCAGCAGCTCACCCGGTAGGAGGAACACTGAAGCTTTCTTT. The encoded protein is CASSSPGRRNTEAFF.

This clonotype was recorded many times. This chain uses TRBV20-1 with TRBJ2-1; D is ambiguous. The CDR3 consists of 16 residues. V shed 0 bases and J shed 0 bases, with 12 bases lying between them. Germline assignment: CDR1 DFQATT and CDR2 SNEGSKA (reference sequence). The CDR3 loop reads CSARDSGARSYNEQFF. CDR3 nucleotide sequence: TGCAGTGCTAGAGATTCGGGCGCTCGCTCCTACAATGAGCAGTTCTTC.

This clonotype was recorded many times. V and J are TRBV7-2 and TRBJ1-1, with TRBD1 identical over 10 bases. The germline V gene encodes CDR1 SGHTA and CDR2 FQGNSA. V gave up 6 bases and J gave up 1 base; unmatched junction bases: 2. This CDR3 is 14 amino acids long. CDR3 sequence: CASRRQGANTEAFF. The CDR3, as DNA: TGTGCCAGCAGGAGACAGGGGGCGAACACTGAAGCTTTCTTT.

V gene TRBV18 combines with J gene TRBJ1-1; D may be TRBD1 (6 bases). CDR1 and CDR2 (germline): KGHSH, LQKENI. V lost 0 bases and J lost 0, with 14 bases in between. CDR3 length equals 17 residues. The DNA for the CDR3 is TGTGCCAGCTCACCACCTGAACAGGGTAATATGAACACTGAAGCTTTCTTT. Protein sequence: CASSPPEQGNMNTEAFF.

Ten or more counts support this clonotype. The chain recombines TRBV4-1 with TRBJ2-1; 12 nucleotides line up with TRBD2. This CDR3 contains 16 residues. CDR1 is MGHRA and CDR2 is YSYEKL in the germline V gene. The V segment lost 5 bases and the J segment 4 bases; nucleotides outside the gene matches: 6. The CDR3 sequence is CASSVMTSGGYNEQFF. The CDR3 DNA reads TGCGCCAGCAGCGTCATGACTAGCGGGGGATACAATGAGCAGTTCTTC.